The next 10 T cell receptor beta chains were all read from a single sample in a study of blood T cell repertoires in COVID-19 (TCRdb year 2020). The library was made by the immunoSEQ multiplex PCR assay. The source is immuneACCESS, and TCRdb retained only in-frame sequences with V and J called. Part of the clones is not carried over; for the studies checked, unresolved V genes explain less than half of this, and the remainder is unexplained. For this sample the table gives more than 400,000 clones, of which 90% were detected only once. 0.55% to 0.75% of the sample belongs to the ten largest clones. The sequenced sample was PBMCs or T cells enriched from blood (not recorded which). The receptors here all came from a man between 18 and 35 years old who had recovered from COVID-19.

This chain links TRBV2 with TRBJ1-4; 7 nucleotides align to TRBD1. The CDR3 runs to 16 residues. The ends lost 6 bases at V and 8 bases at J; junction bases unmatched: 15. Germline values: CDR1 SNHLY, CDR2 FYNNEI. CDR3 DNA sequence: TGTGCCAGCAGGGACCATAGACAGGGCCCTAGGGAAAAACTGTTTTTT. Its translation is CASRDHRQGPREKLFF.

The chain has TRBV28 and TRBJ2-7; D might be TRBD1 (5 bases). Germline V gene lookup returns CDR1 MDHEN and CDR2 SYDVKM. V shed 5 bases and J shed 1 base, with 15 bases lying between them. The CDR3 is 15 residues long. CDR3 sequence (DNA): TGTGCCAGCAGTGTAGACAGAGAATCATCCTACGAGCAGTACTTC. Translating gives CASSVDRESSYEQYF.

V and J are TRBV19 and TRBJ2-2, with a tentative D call TRBD1 (6 bases). Germline CDR1 LNHDA, CDR2 SQIVND (reference sequence). There are 14 residues in the CDR3. V dropped 8 bases and J dropped 4 bases, with 14 bases sitting between them. DNA of the CDR3: TGTGCCAGTCAAACCGTCAGGGGCACCGGGGAGCTGTTTTTT. This gives the protein CASQTVRGTGELFF.

The sample holds one count of this clone. The rearrangement joins TRBV6-5 to TRBJ2-1; TRBD2 matches at 7 bases. Germline-derived CDR1 and CDR2 are MNHEY and SVGAGI. The trim removed 10 bases at V and 3 bases at J, leaving 6 bases unmatched. The CDR3 contains 13 residues. CDR3 sequence: CATSSGVYNEQFF. In DNA form, the CDR3 reads TGTGCCACATCTAGCGGCGTCTACAATGAGCAGTTCTTC.

J is TRBJ1-5 and V is TRBV10-3; tentative D call: TRBD1 (5 bases). This CDR3 region has 16 residues. V lost 3 bases to trimming and J lost 3 bases, with 15 bases between them. From germline, CDR1 is ENHRY and CDR2 SYGVKD. The CDR3 DNA follows: TGTGCCATCAGTGATGGTAGGGAAGGACACAATCAGCCCCAGCATTTT. This sequence encodes CAISDGREGHNQPQHF.

The chain recombines TRBV7-9 with TRBJ2-1, with TRBD1 identical over 8 bases. This CDR3 is built from 16 residues. V trimming: 7 bases; J trimming: 1 base; junction bases outside the gene matches: 9. From germline, CDR1 is SEHNR and CDR2 FQNEAQ (reference sequence). The CDR3 DNA reads as TGTGCCAGCATCCCCCCCGGACAGGGATCCTACAATGAGCAGTTCTTC. It codes for CASIPPGQGSYNEQFF.

A remark on this clone: The sample carries other DNA sequences with the same CDR3. This chain connects TRBV27 to TRBJ2-3; a weak D match, TRBD2 (6 bases). The germline V gene has CDR1 MNHEY and CDR2 SMNVEV (reference sequence). This CDR3 is built from 15 residues. Trimming stripped 2 bases from V and 0 bases from J, with 9 bases between. Here the CDR3 reads CASSLGGTSTDTQYF. CDR3 nucleotides: TGTGCCAGCAGTTTAGGGGGGACTAGCACAGATACGCAGTATTTT.

The chain couples TRBV5-5 to TRBJ1-2; 11 nucleotides match TRBD1. Germline V CDR1 and CDR2: SGHKS, YYEKEE (reference sequence). Unmatched junction bases numbered 5, after V lost 4 bases and J lost 3 bases. CDR3 length: 15 amino acids. CDR3 DNA sequence: TGTGCCAGCAGCAGGGGACAGGGGGTCGACTATGGCTACACCTTC. This gives the protein CASSRGQGVDYGYTF. Based on the CDR3 plus reference TRBV5-5 and TRBJ1-2, the full variable domain is DAGVTQSPTHLIKTRGQQVTLRCSPISGHKSVSWYQQVLGQGPQFIFQYYEKEERGRGNFPDRFSARQFPNYSSELNVNALLLGDSALYLCASSRGQGVDYGYTFGSGTRLTVV.

The genes are TRBV3-1 (or the pseudogene TRBV3-2) and TRBJ2-1; perhaps TRBD2 as D (6 bases). The ends were cut back, 3 bases at V and 8 bases at J, with 14 bases in the middle. In germline, CDR1 is LGHDT, CDR2 YNNKEL (reference sequence). The CDR3 runs 14 residues. Written as DNA, the CDR3 is TGTGCCAGCAGCCACCCGGAGGGTGGCGATGAGCAGTTCTTC. Encoded protein: CASSHPEGGDEQFF.

The chain links TRBV7-9 to TRBJ2-7; no clear D gene. Between the trimmed V and J ends, which lost 6 bases and 4 bases, there was a span of 7 bases. The length of the CDR3 is 11 residues. The V gene's germline CDR1 is SEHNR and CDR2 FQNEAQ (reference sequence). CDR3: CASSSQYEQYF. The CDR3 nucleotides are TGTGCCAGCAGTTCTCAGTACGAGCAGTACTTC.